Described below is a single TCR beta chain sequence and its context. Its cognate antigen has yet to be identified. The input lacks base qualities; no much larger clone sits a single base away. The data were taken from a study of blood T cell repertoires in COVID-19 (dated by TCRdb to between 2020 and 2021). Study-level background: Samples from collaborators originated in the United States, Italy and Spain and spanned both the acute and convalescent phases of COVID-19. The material from the prospective study consisted of cDNA or gDNA derived from T cells, B-cell-depleted T cells, or PBMCs. Deeply sampled blood TCRbeta repertoires from subjects exposed to, actively infected with, or recovered from COVID-19 were included in the dataset. The repertoires were released in a freely available public database intended as a resource for research on the immune response to SARS-CoV-2. The samples were drawn from two sources: the first 160 participants of the ongoing ImmuneRACE study, and some 1,300 subjects contributed by 6 global collaborators. Nearly every sample came with metadata listing a de-identified subject ID, COVID-19 status, age in years and sex. Where available, HLA class I and class II types were taken from metadata supplied by the sample provider and were not determined by assay-based typing.

For CDR1 and CDR2, the germline V gene lists MGHDK and SYGVNS. V drops 3 bases and J drops 4 bases, leaving 9 bases in between. The CDR3, from cysteine to phenylalanine, totals 13 residues. Only the CDR3 portion is preserved as DNA: 39 bases, with reading frame beginning at the first base. In Seattle, one collaborating source enrolled patients while the infection was active and tracked those patients longitudinally over the course of disease. Collaborating institutions collected whole blood in K2EDTA tubes following their own protocols. Collaborator samples were shipped for TCRbeta analysis as frozen whole blood, isolated PBMCs, or DNA extracted from either sample type. The immunoSEQ Assay, a bias-controlled multiplex PCR, was used to amplify TCRbeta CDR3 regions from genomic DNA. The original methods were these. The number of nucleated cells in each sample was estimated by amplification of reference gene primers within the assay. To quantify the absolute abundance of each unique TCRbeta CDR3 rearrangement, sequence reads were collapsed and filtered. For each sample, productive Simpson clonality was calculated as the square root of Simpson's diversity index across productive rearrangements. What TCRdb holds here is the immuneACCESS table cut down to in-frame rearrangements. Part of the clones is not present; checked against another copy, under half of the missing clones reflect an unresolved V gene, and the others are unexplained. That table is the source of V, J and clone size, and D and trimming were worked out from the DNA. This sample gives 200,000 to 300,000 clones in total; approximately 91% of them show up just once. Under 3% of the sample lies in the top ten.

Summary of the overall study and its limitations: Clinical and demographic metadata were provided uncurated, with the amount varying by source and participant.

The specimen was peripheral blood. In this chain, TRBV25-1 is recombined with TRBJ2-5; the D gene lacks a confident call. This TCR came from a person between 18 and 35 years old with COVID-19, enrolled during active disease. CDR3 protein: CASSELGRETQYF. The nucleotides are TGTGCCAGCAGTGAGCTTGGCCGAGAGACCCAGTACTTC.